This T cell receptor beta chain stems from a study of blood T cell repertoires in COVID-19. Overall study context: Donors in the United States, Italy and Spain gave samples during acute or convalescent COVID-19. Sources were T cells, B-cell-depleted T cells, or PBMCs; the material itself was cDNA or gDNA.

The V end lost 3 bases, the J end lost 2 bases, and 7 bases lay between the germline ends. In germline, CDR1 is KGHSH, CDR2 LQKENI. This CDR3 spans 13 amino acids. Remarks on this clone: The sample contains more than one DNA sequence encoding this CDR3.

Original handling: Reference gene primer amplification yielded estimated nucleated cell counts. The table came from immunoSEQ multiplex PCR; TCRdb's copy has only in-frame clones and leaves some out. V, J and clone size are taken as reported in that table, and D and trimming were inferred from the DNA itself. The data hold a few hundred thousand clones, with approximately 82% observed a single time. Input material: peripheral blood. The origin of this receptor is a man aged 55 to 70 who had recovered from COVID-19. This chain joins TRBV18 and TRBJ2-5, with D tentatively TRBD1 (5 bases). The CDR3 coding sequence is TGTGCCAGCTCACCGGGGCAGCAAGAGACCCAGTACTTC. Protein product: CASSPGQQETQYF. Variable domain in full (rest from reference TRBV18 and TRBJ2-5): NAGVMQNPRHLVRRRGQEARLRCSPMKGHSHVYWYRQLPEEGLKFMVYLQKENIIDESGMPKERFSAEFPKEGPSILRIQQVVRGDSAAYFCASSPGQQETQYFGPGTRLLVL.